A single sample gave rise to the 14 T cell receptor beta chains below, sequenced in a study of blood T cell repertoires in COVID-19. Sequencing used immunoSEQ multiplex PCR; TCRdb keeps in-frame clones, though not all of them. The data show 50,000 to 60,000 clones, around nine tenths seen once. The sample comprised peripheral blood. The receptors originated from a man at least 80 years old with active or convalescent COVID-19.

The chain is built from TRBV7-2 and TRBJ2-7, with 7 bases fitting TRBD1. Per the germline V gene, CDR1 is SGHTA and CDR2 is FQGNSA. Trimming at V came to 5 bases and at J to 5 bases, leaving 6 bases not matched to a gene. This CDR3 is built from 13 residues. The CDR3 sequence is CASSKTGSHEQYF. CDR3 sequence (DNA): TGTGCCAGCAGCAAGACAGGGTCCCACGAGCAGTACTTC.

V is TRBV30 and J is TRBJ1-3; no definite D call. Germline V gene sequence: CDR1 GTSNPN, CDR2 SVGIG (reference sequence). This CDR3 contains 15 residues. Trimming took 5 bases from V and 2 from J, leaving 16 bases between them. The chain's CDR3 is CAWGFPWAAGNTIYF. CDR3 sequence (DNA): TGTGCCTGGGGTTTCCCTTGGGCAGCTGGAAACACCATATATTTT.

This clone came up a few times. V gene TRBV28 combines with J gene TRBJ1-4, with D possibly matching TRBD1 (5 bases). The CDR3 is 13 residues long. Deletions cut 8 bases from V and 3 bases from J, with 10 bases between. The V gene's germline CDR1 is MDHEN and CDR2 SYDVKM. DNA of the CDR3: TGTGCCAGCCTCGACAGTGCTAATGAAAAACTGTTTTTT. This gives the protein CASLDSANEKLFF.

The V and J genes are TRBV19 and TRBJ2-3, with 9 positions matching TRBD1. The CDR3 runs to 15 residues. V was pared by 6 bases and J by 4 bases, with 8 bases of the junction left unmatched. CDR1 LNHDA and CDR2 SQIVND come from the germline V gene (reference sequence). DNA of the CDR3: TGTGCCAGTAGGGACCGGGACAGGGCCGCAGATACGCAGTATTTT. This translates into CASRDRDRAADTQYF.

The J gene is TRBJ2-5, the V gene TRBV28; 10 bases line up with TRBD2. Germline V lookup: CDR1 MDHEN, CDR2 SYDVKM. The J segment lost 1 base and the V segment lost 2 bases, leaving 13 bases of the junction unmatched. CDR3 size: 19 residues. The CDR3 spells CASSLDFGLAGAVQETQYF. The CDR3 bases are TGTGCCAGCAGTTTAGATTTTGGGCTAGCGGGGGCCGTCCAAGAGACCCAGTACTTC.

The CDR3 loop reads CASRGQGAPEQYF. In DNA form, the CDR3 reads TGTGCCAGCAGAGGACAGGGCGCTCCGGAGCAGTACTTC. The chain has TRBV7-2 and TRBJ2-7; 8 nucleotides agree with TRBD1. The CDR3 is 13 residues long. Germline values: CDR1 SGHTA, CDR2 FQGNSA. The J segment lost 7 bases and the V segment lost 6 bases, leaving 8 bases of the junction unmatched.

This chain joins TRBV7-2 and TRBJ2-7, with D uncertain. Trimming cost V 1 base and J 6 bases, with 16 bases left between them. The V gene's germline CDR1 is SGHTA and CDR2 FQGNSA. The CDR3 length is 15 residues. The CDR3 loop reads CASSLGPSSGSEQYF. The DNA for the CDR3 is TGTGCCAGCAGCTTAGGCCCCTCGTCGGGTTCCGAGCAGTACTTC.

The chain is built from TRBV28 and TRBJ2-7; 7 bases agree with TRBD1. Germline CDR1 MDHEN, CDR2 SYDVKM. The CDR3 has 14 residues. V lost 4 bases and J lost 4; bases outside the gene matches: 7. CDR3 protein: CASSSTGFRYEQYF. For the CDR3, the DNA is TGTGCCAGCAGTTCGACAGGGTTCAGGTACGAGCAGTACTTC.

V usage is TRBV12-5 and J usage is TRBJ2-5, with D possibly TRBD2 on 5 matching bases. Between the trimmed V and J ends, which lost 7 bases and 3 bases, there was a span of 18 bases. Germline lookup yields CDR1 LGHNT and CDR2 FRNRAP. This CDR3 has 15 amino acids. CDR3 protein: CASAAGTLAEETQYF. CDR3 nucleotides: TGTGCTAGTGCCGCGGGCACGCTGGCCGAAGAGACCCAGTACTTC.

V usage is TRBV25-1 and J usage is TRBJ2-7; the match to TRBD1 covers 10 bases. Germline CDR1 MGHDK, CDR2 SYGVNS. The CDR3 spans 14 residues. V gave up 3 bases and J gave up 7 bases; unmatched junction bases: 6. The CDR3 DNA follows: TGTGCCAGCAGTGACGACGACAGGGGGCAGGAGCAGTACTTC. Amino acid sequence: CASSDDDRGQEQYF.

CDR3 sequence (DNA): TGCGCCACCGGTCCTTCACTCAACTCCTACAATGAGCAGTTCTTC. The encoded protein is CATGPSLNSYNEQFF. The chain employs TRBV4-3 and TRBJ2-1; D not resolved. The germline V gene encodes CDR1 LGHNA and CDR2 YSLEER. The CDR3 has 15 amino acids. Trimming removed 10 bases at V and 0 bases at J, with 16 bases between.

This chain uses TRBV28 with TRBJ2-2; TRBD2 matches 9 bases. In germline, CDR1 is MDHEN, CDR2 SYDVKM. The CDR3 has 16 residues. V shed 1 base, J shed 7 bases, and the junction held 7 bases outside the gene matches. This CDR3 is CASSLYGGGAIGELFF. The CDR3 coding sequence is TGTGCCAGCAGTTTATATGGCGGGGGGGCGATCGGGGAGCTGTTTTTT. Supplemented by reference TRBV28 and TRBJ2-2, the full variable domain reads DVKVTQSSRYLVKRTGEKVFLECVQDMDHENMFWYRQDPGLGLRLIYFSYDVKMKEKGDIPEGYSVSREKKERFSLILESASTNQTSMYLCASSLYGGGAIGELFFGEGSRLTVL.

The gene calls are TRBV28 and TRBJ2-7; maybe TRBD2 (6 bases). From germline, CDR1 is MDHEN and CDR2 SYDVKM. CDR3 length equals 14 residues. Between the trimmed V and J ends, which lost 4 bases and 3 bases, there was a span of 13 bases. The DNA for the CDR3 is TGTGCCAGCAGTTCCGTGAACGGGGGCTACGAGCAGTACTTC. This translates into CASSSVNGGYEQYF. The entire variable domain, with the rest obtained from reference TRBV28 and TRBJ2-7, is as follows: DVKVTQSSRYLVKRTGEKVFLECVQDMDHENMFWYRQDPGLGLRLIYFSYDVKMKEKGDIPEGYSVSREKKERFSLILESASTNQTSMYLCASSSVNGGYEQYFGPGTRLTVT.

The chain uses TRBV6-1 and TRBJ1-3; the D gene is possibly TRBD1 (5 bases). This CDR3 is 14 amino acids long. CDR1 is MNHNS and CDR2 is SASEGT in the germline V gene. Trimming cost V 3 bases and J 7 bases, with 13 bases left between them. The CDR3 region is CASSDEAGWNTIYF. In DNA, the CDR3 is TGTGCCAGCAGTGATGAGGCAGGGTGGAACACCATATATTTT.